This T cell receptor (beta chain) stems from a study of blood T cell repertoires in COVID-19. As for the study in general: Collection of acute and convalescent COVID-19 samples took place in the United States, Italy and Spain.

Those enrolled, adults aged roughly 18 to 100 years, came from some 23 US areas. Assignment of participants to cohorts was predicated upon participant-reported clinical history. Recovered Cohort 3 donors showed two negative PCRs, clearance, or symptom resolution. Trimming at V came to 5 bases and at J to 6 bases, leaving 7 bases not matched to a gene. The CDR3 has 15 residues. Looked up from germline, CDR1 is SGHAT and CDR2 is FQNNGV. Repertoires were generated with immunoSEQ multiplex PCR, while TCRdb's copy carries only in-frame clones and drops some. The table lists about 280,000 clones, 85% of them singletons.

The sequenced sample consisted of PBMCs or T cells enriched from blood (not recorded which). The gene calls are TRBV11-2 and TRBJ2-2, with 9 positions matching TRBD1. The sequence came from a woman between 50 and 59 years old who had recovered from COVID-19. The CDR3 region has the DNA TGTGCCAGCAGCCCTACAGGGGGCGCCCCCGGGGAGCTGTTTTTT. Residues: CASSPTGGAPGELFF.